A selection of T cell receptor beta chains follows, all from one sample in a study of T cell repertoires in cytomegalovirus infection. The antigens of these receptors remain unknown. Using its own MiXCR run on the reads, TCRdb lists one record per CDR3 protein. The table records tens of thousands of distinct CDR3 sequences, about a third of them present only once. The sequencing input was PBMCs, sequenced either directly or after in vitro stimulation (not recorded which). These receptors were taken from a human donor in good health (CMV status not recorded). Some clones in this sample may be carry-over from other donors' samples. CDR3s leave out the opening cysteine and the closing phenylalanine or tryptophan. Each record gives: V gene, J gene, CDR3 protein.

TRBV18	TRBJ2-7	ASSPPSGSSYEQY
TRBV20-1	TRBJ2-1	SARSAGGPIVSSYNEQF
TRBV6-1	TRBJ1-4	ASSTQGREKLF
TRBV27	TRBJ2-3	ASSLSGLRGDTQY
TRBV6-1	TRBJ2-7	ASSGIPIVVEQY
TRBV12-3/TRBV12-4	TRBJ1-2	ASSPLPPNYT
TRBV15	TRBJ2-3	ATSRASGINRLTNTDTQY
TRBV7-2	TRBJ2-7	ASSLAWDSYEQY
TRBV7-6	TRBJ2-7	ASSLGLHYEQY
TRBV20-1	TRBJ1-2	SAFAQPSYGYT
TRBV10-3	TRBJ2-5	AISEGRYQETQY
TRBV5-4	TRBJ2-3	ASSQGSSDTQY
TRBV7-2	TRBJ1-5	ASRSTGIDQPQH
TRBV28	TRBJ2-7	ASSLLTANYEQY
TRBV19	TRBJ2-5	ASGVGAQETQY
TRBV7-9	TRBJ1-1	ASGERGQVYTEAF
TRBV10-3	TRBJ1-2	AISGNQDYGYT
TRBV6-2/TRBV6-3	TRBJ2-3	ASSYRDTDTQY
TRBV12-5	TRBJ2-5	ASGLTGLETQY
TRBV11-2	TRBJ2-3	ASRGLQGKGSTDTQY
TRBV12-3/TRBV12-4	TRBJ1-5	ASNGDADQPQH
TRBV12-3/TRBV12-4	TRBJ2-1	ASSFIDRAKQF
TRBV7-4	TRBJ2-2	ASSRLALTGELF
TRBV7-8	TRBJ2-3	ASSLVSPQDTQY
TRBV10-3	TRBJ2-1	AIKAGSTVNEQF
TRBV6-2/TRBV6-3	TRBJ2-1	ASRPSGSLREQF
TRBV12-3/TRBV12-4	TRBJ2-4	ASSPQGNIQY
TRBV7-8	TRBJ2-2	ASSFSGALQVELF
TRBV4-3	TRBJ2-5	ASSQGQSPQETQY
TRBV28	TRBJ1-4	ASRHTYRGREKLF
TRBV12-3/TRBV12-4	TRBJ2-7	ASSSVGRPYEQY
TRBV6-6	TRBJ2-2	ASRGLAGGANTGELF
TRBV12-5	TRBJ2-7	ASGLVGGYEQY
TRBV14	TRBJ2-3	ASSHLSGLPRDTQY
TRBV7-6	TRBJ1-1	ASSRTDMNTEAF
TRBV20-1	TRBJ2-7	SASTGAPYEQY
TRBV6-5	TRBJ2-3	ASSLSSRDTQY
TRBV7-2	TRBJ2-1	ASSSIGTDNEQF
TRBV7-2	TRBJ2-3	ASSLFADTDTQY
TRBV7-6	TRBJ1-3	ASGDLGNTIY
TRBV7-8	TRBJ2-3	GSSLQGTDTQY
TRBV7-2	TRBJ2-5	ASALGEETQY
TRBV4-2	TRBJ1-2	ASSQERQGGYGYT
TRBV19	TRBJ1-2	ASSLAGVYGYT
TRBV7-6	TRBJ2-1	ASSPTDPPELF
TRBV10-3	TRBJ2-7	AISEGEQQY
TRBV6-2/TRBV6-3	TRBJ2-1	ASPLRDCYNEQF
TRBV2	TRBJ2-3	ASSGQGSIDTQY
TRBV12-3/TRBV12-4	TRBJ1-1	ASSLTGADTEAF
TRBV5-1	TRBJ2-7	ASSLALGIGYYEQY
TRBV7-2	TRBJ2-3	ASSYSREGWDTQY
TRBV10-3	TRBJ2-1	ASEAVRQNEQF
TRBV5-1	TRBJ1-5	ASSLFGAGDQPQH